Detailed here is one T cell receptor beta chain. Its target is unknown. The data are from a study of T cell repertoires in cytomegalovirus infection. TCRdb processed the reads anew with MiXCR; each CDR3 protein has one entry. The profile shows roughly 990,000 distinct CDR3 sequences, 30% to 40% of them singletons. From germline, CDR1 is SGHDT and CDR2 YYEEEE. The CDR3 contains 15 residues. Deletions cut 0 bases from V and 10 bases from J, with 16 bases between. V gene TRBV5-6 combines with J gene TRBJ1-4; D ambiguous. This receptor was obtained from a human donor in good health (CMV status not recorded). Some clones in this sample may be carry-over from other donors' samples. This material consisted of cultured CD8+ T cells from PBMCs, taken from culture after CMV antigen stimulation. In nucleotides, the CDR3 is TGTGCCAGCAGCTTGGATGATTATTCTGGCGGAAAACTGTTTTTT. This sequence encodes CASSLDDYSGGKLFF.